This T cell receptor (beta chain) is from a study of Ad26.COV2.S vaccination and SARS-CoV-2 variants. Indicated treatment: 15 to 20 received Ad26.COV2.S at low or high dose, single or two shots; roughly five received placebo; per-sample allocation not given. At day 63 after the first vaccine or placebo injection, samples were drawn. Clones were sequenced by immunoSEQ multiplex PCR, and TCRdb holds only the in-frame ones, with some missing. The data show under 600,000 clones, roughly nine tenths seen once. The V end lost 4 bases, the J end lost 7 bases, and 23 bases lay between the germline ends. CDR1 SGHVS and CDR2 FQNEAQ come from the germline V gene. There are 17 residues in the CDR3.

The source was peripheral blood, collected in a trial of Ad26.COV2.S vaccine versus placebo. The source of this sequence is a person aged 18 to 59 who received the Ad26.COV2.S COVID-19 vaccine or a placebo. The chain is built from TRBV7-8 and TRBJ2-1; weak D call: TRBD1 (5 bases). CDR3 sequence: CASSSPHQGKNENEQFF. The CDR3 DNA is TGTGCCAGCAGCTCCCCTCACCAGGGCAAAAATGAGAATGAGCAGTTCTTC.